The 17 T cell receptor beta chains in this list originate from one sample, sequenced in a study of PD-1 blockade in classical Hodgkin lymphoma. There was relapse after autologous stem cell transplantation in every patient, and there was variation in brentuximab vedotin exposure. TCRdb keeps only in-frame clones here, not all; method: immunoSEQ multiplex PCR. The sample has some 96,000 clones; over 85% are singletons. The material sequenced was peripheral blood mononuclear cells (PBMCs), taken at baseline. Every receptor here comes from a human donor with classical Hodgkin lymphoma.

V and J are TRBV2 and TRBJ2-7, with TRBD1 as a possible D gene (5 bases). Trimming took 5 bases from V and 7 from J, leaving 18 bases between them. The CDR3 extends over 14 amino acids. Germline V gives CDR1 SNHLY, CDR2 FYNNEI. CDR3 residues: CASSLQDRFGEQYF. In DNA form, the CDR3 reads TGTGCCAGCAGTCTCCAAGACAGATTCGGGGAGCAGTACTTC.

This chain's CDR3 is CASSLSTSGTDTQYF. Here the CDR3 DNA reads TGTGCCAGCAGCTTATCGACTAGCGGCACAGATACGCAGTATTTT. The chain links TRBV7-9 to TRBJ2-3; TRBD2 agrees at 8 bases. Trimming at V came to 2 bases and at J to 1 base, leaving 2 bases not matched to a gene. The CDR3 runs to 15 residues. Germline CDR1 is SEHNR and CDR2 is FQNEAQ (reference sequence).

A single count supports this clone. This chain uses TRBV10-3 with TRBJ1-4; possible D gene TRBD1, 5 bases. Per the germline V gene, CDR1 is ENHRY and CDR2 is SYGVKD. The CDR3 totals 13 residues. Trimming shortened V by 7 bases and J by 2 bases, and 8 bases separated the two germline ends. The CDR3 region is CAINEGTNEKLFF. The CDR3 nucleotides read TGTGCCATCAACGAGGGGACTAATGAAAAACTGTTTTTT.

The chain links TRBV9 to TRBJ2-1; D is undetermined. CDR1 SGDLS and CDR2 YYNGEE come from the germline V gene. Trimming stripped 5 bases from V and 3 bases from J, with 15 bases between. The length of the CDR3 is 15 residues. CDR3 bases: TGTGCCAGCAGTTTAGGTAGCCCCCTCTACAATGAGCAGTTCTTC. As protein: CASSLGSPLYNEQFF. Looking up the rest from reference TRBV9 and TRBJ2-1 gives the full variable domain: DSGVTQTPKHLITATGQRVTLRCSPRSGDLSVYWYQQSLDQGLQFLIQYYNGEERAKGNILERFSAQQFPDLHSELNLSSLELGDSALYFCASSLGSPLYNEQFFGPGTRLTVL.

This chain joins TRBV5-1 and TRBJ2-7, with a possible D match to TRBD1 (6 bases). The CDR3 covers 13 residues. V dropped 4 bases and J dropped 6 bases, with 14 bases sitting between them. Germline V CDR1 and CDR2: SGHRS, YFSETQ. CDR3 sequence: CASSQAQGSEQYF. The CDR3 DNA reads TGCGCCAGCAGCCAGGCCCAGGGGTCCGAGCAGTACTTC. The whole variable domain, remainder taken from reference TRBV5-1 and TRBJ2-7, is KAGVTQTPRYLIKTRGQQVTLSCSPISGHRSVSWYQQTPGQGLQFLFEYFSETQRNKGNFPGRFSGRQFSNSRSEMNVSTLELGDSALYLCASSQAQGSEQYFGPGTRLTVT.

The chain combines TRBV5-1 with TRBJ1-2; 7 nucleotides agree with TRBD1. The CDR3 runs to 13 residues. V lost 4 bases and J lost 6; bases outside the gene matches: 6. Germline CDR1 is SGHRS and CDR2 is YFSETQ. CDR3 sequence: CASSPTGVDGYTF. In nucleotides, the CDR3 is TGCGCCAGCAGCCCTACAGGGGTAGATGGCTACACCTTC.

The chain has TRBV7-9 and TRBJ1-1; perhaps TRBD1 as D (5 bases). This CDR3 contains 13 residues. Germline V gene sequence: CDR1 SEHNR, CDR2 FQNEAQ (reference sequence). V lost 5 bases to trimming and J lost 4 bases, with 11 bases between them. The CDR3 DNA follows: TGTGCCAGCAGCCAACTCGGGGGCACTGAAGCTTTCTTT. Amino acid sequence: CASSQLGGTEAFF.

V usage is TRBV28 and J usage is TRBJ2-4; D may be TRBD1 (6 bases). The V and J ends lost 6 bases and 0 bases respectively, with 15 bases between them. This CDR3 contains 16 residues. Germline V CDR1 and CDR2: MDHEN, SYDVKM. The CDR3 sequence is CASSYGQTLAKNIQYF. The CDR3 DNA reads TGTGCCAGCAGCTATGGACAGACCCTAGCCAAAAACATTCAGTACTTC.

The chain couples TRBV2 to TRBJ2-7, with D possibly TRBD2 on 6 matching bases. The CDR3 extends over 15 amino acids. Germline V gene sequence: CDR1 SNHLY, CDR2 FYNNEI. V lost 7 bases, J lost 1 base, and 17 bases lay in between. The CDR3 spells CASTPWLGGSYEQYF. CDR3 in DNA: TGTGCCAGCACTCCATGGTTGGGAGGATCCTACGAGCAGTACTTC.

The gene calls are TRBV11-1 and TRBJ2-7, with 10 bases matching TRBD2. The CDR3 runs to 16 residues. Germline CDR1 is SGHAT and CDR2 is FQDESV (reference sequence). V lost 4 bases and J lost 0; bases outside the gene matches: 6. CDR3 residues: CASSSDWTSGSYEQYF. As DNA, the CDR3 is TGTGCCAGCAGCTCAGATTGGACTAGCGGCTCCTACGAGCAGTACTTC.

This clone was recorded once. The CDR3 DNA sequence: TGCGCCAGCAACCATGTGGGGGGCAATCAGCCCCAGCATTTT. This gives the protein CASNHVGGNQPQHF. The chain joins TRBV10-1 to TRBJ1-5; a possible D gene is TRBD1 (5 bases). Germline V gene sequence: CDR1 WNHNN, CDR2 SYGVQD (reference sequence). V lost 7 bases and J lost 2, with 12 bases in between. The CDR3 consists of 14 residues.

V usage is TRBV6-5 and J usage is TRBJ1-3, with D unresolved. Germline lookup yields CDR1 MNHEY and CDR2 SVGAGI. The CDR3 consists of 14 residues. V lost 5 bases to trimming and J lost 0 bases, with 8 bases between them. As DNA, the CDR3 is TGTGCCAGCAGTCCCTACACCTCTGGAAACACCATATATTTT. This sequence encodes CASSPYTSGNTIYF.

The chain links TRBV7-2 to TRBJ1-1; D remains unclear. Trimming took 5 bases from V and 5 from J, leaving 9 bases between them. This CDR3 spans 12 amino acids. Looked up from germline, CDR1 is SGHTA and CDR2 is FQGNSA. CDR3 in DNA: TGTGCCAGCAGCCTTAGGAGAACTGAAGCTTTCTTT. Its translation is CASSLRRTEAFF.

Comments on this clone: The junction departs from the called germline gene at one end, perhaps through a read error. CDR3 DNA sequence: TGTGCCTGGAGTGTAGGCGGGTCCTACAATGGGCAGTTCTTC. This codes for CAWSVGGSYNGQFF. V and J are TRBV30 and TRBJ2-1; possible D gene TRBD2, 5 bases. Germline V lookup: CDR1 GTSNPN, CDR2 SVGIG (reference sequence). This CDR3 has 14 amino acids.

V gene TRBV29-1 combines with J gene TRBJ2-1, with 11 bases matching TRBD2. This CDR3 contains 14 residues. V dropped 6 bases and J dropped 10; count of bases not matched to a gene: 11. Looked up from germline, CDR1 is SQVTM and CDR2 is ANQGSEA. CDR3 DNA: TGCAGCGTGGTAGCGGGAGGGCCACAGGGGGAGCAGTTCTTC. Translation gives CSVVAGGPQGEQFF.

The CDR3, as DNA: TGTGCCAGCAGGGACCAGGGACAGGGCTCCTACAATGAGCAGTTCTTC. Protein product: CASRDQGQGSYNEQFF. The rearrangement uses TRBV6-6 and TRBJ2-1, with 9 bases that match TRBD1. The CDR3 has 16 amino acids. CDR1 and CDR2 from the germline V gene are MNHNY and SVGAGI (reference sequence). Germline trimming cut 6 bases from V and 0 bases from J; bases unmatched to any gene: 6.

The chain links TRBV27 to TRBJ1-1; D gene uncertain. The ends were cut back, 5 bases at V and 13 bases at J, with 14 bases in the middle. Germline V gives CDR1 MNHEY, CDR2 SMNVEV (reference sequence). The CDR3 has 11 amino acids. CDR3 coding DNA: TGTGCCAGCAGTCACCTCCCCCCTTATTTCTTT. Its protein is CASSHLPPYFF.